The text below deals with one T cell receptor beta chain. The target antigen is unknown. Exclusion of a patient followed from autoimmune disease history or systemic immunosuppression. This entry is derived from a study of OX40 agonist ivuxolimab in advanced cancers. The study's findings and limits: Compared with CD4+, CD8+ T cells on average had more expanded clones. Both blood CD4+ and CD8+ T cells showed clonal growth by week 6 at 0.1 to 3.0 mg/kg. Still undetermined is the antigen specificity of the expanded peripheral T cells.

Clones were read by immunoSEQ multiplex PCR, and TCRdb kept only the in-frame ones, dropping some. The data hold roughly 23,000 clones, with over 70% observed a single time. Sequencing was performed on CD4+ or CD8+ T cells sorted from blood, taken in a trial of the OX40 agonist ivuxolimab. The sequence came from an adult with an advanced solid tumor such as melanoma, head and neck, liver or kidney cancer.

CDR3 sequence (DNA): TGTGCCAGCAGCCCGGACAGGGTCACCGGGGAGCTGTTTTTT. This codes for CASSPDRVTGELFF. This chain uses TRBV5-4 with TRBJ2-2; TRBD1 matches 8 bases. The germline V gene has CDR1 SGHNT and CDR2 YYREEE (reference sequence). The CDR3 extends over 14 amino acids. V was clipped by 4 bases and J by 4 bases; unmatched bases: 3. Based on the CDR3 plus reference TRBV5-4 and TRBJ2-2, the full variable domain is ETGVTQSPTHLIKTRGQQVTLRCSSQSGHNTVSWYQQALGQGPQFIFQYYREEENGRGNFPPRFSGLQFPNYSSELNVNALELDDSALYLCASSPDRVTGELFFGEGSRLTVL.